Presented here are 6 T cell receptor beta chains from one specimen sequenced in a study of tumor-infiltrating lymphocytes in oesophageal squamous cell carcinoma. One entry per CDR3 protein, called by TCRdb with MiXCR from the PCR reads. The data contain around 20,000 distinct CDR3 sequences, about two fifths of them seen just once; the ten biggest clones take up approximately 19%. The sample comprised esophageal tumor tissue. The receptors derive from a male donor with esophageal squamous cell carcinoma.

This clonotype was counted ten times or more. This chain joins TRBV2 and TRBJ2-7; 10 bases line up with TRBD2. V dropped 10 bases and J dropped 7; count of bases not matched to a gene: 10. The length of the CDR3 is 13 residues. Germline V gene data show CDR1 as SNHLY and CDR2 as FYNNEI. DNA of the CDR3: TGTGCCACCCTGGAGCGGGGGGGCGGTGAGCAGTACTTC. Protein sequence: CATLERGGGEQYF.

This clonotype was observed at least ten times. The V gene is TRBV28, the J gene TRBJ2-3; D is perhaps TRBD2 (7 bases). The CDR3 loop spans 15 amino acids. V was cut by 6 bases and J by 7 bases, with 20 bases left in between. The germline V gene encodes CDR1 MDHEN and CDR2 SYDVKM. Here the CDR3 reads CASRTRGGGHHTQYF. CDR3 sequence (DNA): TGTGCCAGCAGGACTAGGGGGGGGGGCCATCATACGCAGTATTTT.

This clonotype is judged medium-sized. The genes are TRBV7-2 and TRBJ1-1; D possibly corresponds to TRBD1 (6 bases). The germline gives CDR1 SGHTA, CDR2 FQGNSA. This CDR3 has 15 residues. V was trimmed by 4 bases and J by 4 bases, leaving 16 bases between them. This chain's CDR3 is CASSSYRVTGTEAFF. The CDR3, as DNA: TGTGCCAGCAGCTCCTACAGGGTGACGGGCACTGAAGCTTTCTTT.

Only a few counts were recorded for this clonotype. This chain connects TRBV7-3 to TRBJ2-5; TRBD2 matches 13 bases. CDR3 length: 17 residues. V lost 5 bases, J lost 4 bases, and 10 bases stayed unmatched. Looked up from germline, CDR1 is SGHTA and CDR2 is FQGTGA. The DNA for the CDR3 is TGTGCCAGCAGCGAAACTCCGGGACTAGCGGGAAGAGAGACCCAGTACTTC. It translates to CASSETPGLAGRETQYF.

This clonotype appeared many times. CDR3 residues: CASSPRTGFTDTQYF. The CDR3 DNA reads as TGCGCCAGCAGCCCCCGGACAGGGTTCACAGATACGCAGTATTTT. The J gene is TRBJ2-3, the V gene TRBV5-1; TRBD1 matches 8 bases. V was clipped by 4 bases and J by 2 bases; unmatched bases: 6. Germline values: CDR1 SGHRS, CDR2 YFSETQ. The CDR3 consists of 15 residues.

In DNA, the CDR3 is TGTGCCAGCAGCTTATATGGCATTTGGGATGCAGATACGCAGTATTTT. Translating gives CASSLYGIWDADTQYF. The gene calls are TRBV7-3 and TRBJ2-3; D gene uncertain. CDR3 length: 16 residues. V was cut by 2 bases and J by 4 bases, with 16 bases left in between. Per germline, CDR1 SGHTA and CDR2 FQGTGA. Full variable domain (remainder filled in from reference TRBV7-3 and TRBJ2-3): GAGVSQTPSNKVTEKGKYVELRCDPISGHTALYWYRQSLGQGPEFLIYFQGTGAADDSGLPNDRFFAVRPEGSVSTLKIQRTERGDSAVYLCASSLYGIWDADTQYFGPGTRLTVL.